The clone carrying this T cell receptor beta chain was seen only a few times. Its antigen is not identified. These data come from a study of cytomegalovirus exposure and HLA in healthy donors. Study conclusions and caveats: Association of a missense DCLRE1C variant with TCR beta V- and J-gene trimming was reported in a later analysis. In a later analysis, across HLA loci, associated TCR counts were highest for DRB1, lowest for HLA-C. The CMV antigen specificity of three CMV-associated chains was confirmed through in vitro analysis.

Trimming took off 5 bases at V and 8 bases at J, with 14 bases between the two ends. Looked up from germline, CDR1 is KGHSH and CDR2 is LQKENI. This CDR3 is 13 amino acids long. PCR primers comprised 60 Vbeta and 13 Jbeta primers. The assay was immunoSEQ multiplex PCR, and TCRdb's table has in-frame clones only and misses some. The sample lists some 100,000 clones; around 77% were seen once. This rearrangement joins TRBV18 to TRBJ2-3; D is possibly TRBD1 (6 bases). The sample was PBMCs. The sequence came from a middle-aged man in good health and CMV-seropositive. The CDR3 is CASSGPGHTTQYF. The CDR3 bases are TGTGCCAGCTCAGGACCGGGACATACTACGCAGTATTTT.